Reported below is one T cell receptor beta chain. Ages ranged from roughly 18 to 100 years, with residence in about 24 US areas. Participants were placed into cohorts based on the clinical history they reported. The recovered donors of Cohort 3 showed two negative PCRs, clearance, or symptom resolution. The CDR3 consists of 14 residues. Trimming removed 4 bases from V and 3 bases from J, with 12 bases in between. CDR1 is SGHTA and CDR2 is FQGNSA in the germline V gene. The sample originates from a study of blood T cell repertoires in COVID-19. Study overall: In each case, the material was cDNA or gDNA derived from T cells, B-cell-depleted T cells, or PBMCs.

Data came from immunoSEQ multiplex PCR; TCRdb stores just in-frame clones and leaves some out. The sample lists some 500,000 clones, around 87% seen once, with around 1.9% in the top ten. The sequenced sample was PBMCs or T cells enriched from blood (not recorded which). The chain combines TRBV7-2 with TRBJ1-1, with D possibly matching TRBD1 (6 bases). The source is a woman in her thirties or forties who had recovered from COVID-19. CDR3 in amino acids: CASSYIRQDTEAFF. In DNA form, the CDR3 reads TGTGCCAGCAGCTATATACGACAGGACACTGAAGCTTTCTTT.